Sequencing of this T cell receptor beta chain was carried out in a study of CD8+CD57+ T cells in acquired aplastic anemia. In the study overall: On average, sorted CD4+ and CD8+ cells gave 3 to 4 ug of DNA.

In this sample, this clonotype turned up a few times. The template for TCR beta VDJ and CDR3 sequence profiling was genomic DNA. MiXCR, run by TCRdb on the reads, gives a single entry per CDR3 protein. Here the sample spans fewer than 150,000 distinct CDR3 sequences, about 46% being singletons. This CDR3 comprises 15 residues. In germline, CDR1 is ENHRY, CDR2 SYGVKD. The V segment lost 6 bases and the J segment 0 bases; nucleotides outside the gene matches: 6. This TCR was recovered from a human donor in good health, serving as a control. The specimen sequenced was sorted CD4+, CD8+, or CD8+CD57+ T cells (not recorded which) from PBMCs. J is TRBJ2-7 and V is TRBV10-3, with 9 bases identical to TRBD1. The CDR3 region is CAISPDRGGSYEQYF. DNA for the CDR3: TGTGCCATCAGCCCCGACAGGGGGGGCTCCTACGAGCAGTACTTC.